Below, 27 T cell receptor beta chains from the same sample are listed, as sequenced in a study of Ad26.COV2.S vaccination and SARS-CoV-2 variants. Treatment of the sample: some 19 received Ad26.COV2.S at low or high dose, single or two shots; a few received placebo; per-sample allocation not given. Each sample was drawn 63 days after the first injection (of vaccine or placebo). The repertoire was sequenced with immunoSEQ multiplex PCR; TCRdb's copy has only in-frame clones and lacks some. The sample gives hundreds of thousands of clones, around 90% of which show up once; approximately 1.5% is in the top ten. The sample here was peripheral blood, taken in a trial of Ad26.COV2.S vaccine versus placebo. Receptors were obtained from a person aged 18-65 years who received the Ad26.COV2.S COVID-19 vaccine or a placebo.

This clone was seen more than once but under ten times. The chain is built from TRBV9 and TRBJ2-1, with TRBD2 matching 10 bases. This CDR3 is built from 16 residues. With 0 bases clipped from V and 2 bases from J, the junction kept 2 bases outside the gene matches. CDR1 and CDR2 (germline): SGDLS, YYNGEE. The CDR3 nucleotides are TGTGCCAGCAGCGTAGAACTAGCGGGGCCCTACAATGAGCAGTTCTTC. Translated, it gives CASSVELAGPYNEQFF.

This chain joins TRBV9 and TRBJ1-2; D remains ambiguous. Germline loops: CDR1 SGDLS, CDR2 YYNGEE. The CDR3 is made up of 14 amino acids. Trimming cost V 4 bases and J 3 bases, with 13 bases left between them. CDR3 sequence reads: CASSLAGEYYGYTF. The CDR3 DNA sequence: TGTGCCAGCAGCTTGGCTGGGGAATACTATGGCTACACCTTC.

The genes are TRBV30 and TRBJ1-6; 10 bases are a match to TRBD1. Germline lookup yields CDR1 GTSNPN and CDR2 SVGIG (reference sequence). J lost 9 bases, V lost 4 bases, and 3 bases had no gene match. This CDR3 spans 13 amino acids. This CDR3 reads CAWMTGGVSPLHF. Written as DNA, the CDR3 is TGTGCCTGGATGACAGGGGGCGTTTCACCCCTCCACTTT.

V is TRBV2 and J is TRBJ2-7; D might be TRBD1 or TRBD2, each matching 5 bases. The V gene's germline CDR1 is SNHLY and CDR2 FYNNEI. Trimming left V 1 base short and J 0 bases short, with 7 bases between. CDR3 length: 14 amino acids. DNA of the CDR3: TGTGCCAGCAGTGAAGGAGGGGTCTCCTACGAGCAGTACTTC. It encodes CASSEGGVSYEQYF.

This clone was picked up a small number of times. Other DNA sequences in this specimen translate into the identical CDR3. CDR3 loop: CASRRTGSTEAFF. CDR3 coding DNA: TGTGCCAGCAGGCGGACGGGATCGACTGAAGCTTTCTTT. V is TRBV6-5 and J is TRBJ1-1; D remains ambiguous. Germline CDR1 reads MNHEY; CDR2 reads SVGAGI. V lost 6 bases and J 5 bases, leaving 13 bases between the germline ends. This CDR3 is built from 13 residues.

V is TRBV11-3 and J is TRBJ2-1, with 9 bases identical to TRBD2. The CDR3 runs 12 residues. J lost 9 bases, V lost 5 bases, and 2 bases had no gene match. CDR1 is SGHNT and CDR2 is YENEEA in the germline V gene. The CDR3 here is CASSLTSGEQFF. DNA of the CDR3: TGTGCCAGCAGCCTGACTAGCGGTGAGCAGTTCTTC.

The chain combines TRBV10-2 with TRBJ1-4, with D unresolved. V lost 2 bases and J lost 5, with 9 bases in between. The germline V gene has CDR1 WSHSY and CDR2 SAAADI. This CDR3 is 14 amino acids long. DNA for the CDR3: TGCGCCAGCAGTGAGGCGGAAGGGAATGAAAAACTGTTTTTT. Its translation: CASSEAEGNEKLFF.

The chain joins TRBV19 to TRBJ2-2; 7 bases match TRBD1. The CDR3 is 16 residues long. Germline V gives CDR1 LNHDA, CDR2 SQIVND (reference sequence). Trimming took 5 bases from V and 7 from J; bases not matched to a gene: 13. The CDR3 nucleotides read TGTGCCAGTAGTTCGACAGGGCCGAGATGGGACGGGGAGCTGTTTTTT. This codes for CASSSTGPRWDGELFF.

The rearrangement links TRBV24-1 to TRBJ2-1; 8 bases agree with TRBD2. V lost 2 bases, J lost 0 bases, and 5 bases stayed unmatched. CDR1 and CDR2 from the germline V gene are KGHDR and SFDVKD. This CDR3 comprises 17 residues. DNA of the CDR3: TGTGCCACCAGTGATTCTTCAAGCGGGAGCTCCTACAATGAGCAGTTCTTC. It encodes CATSDSSSGSSYNEQFF.

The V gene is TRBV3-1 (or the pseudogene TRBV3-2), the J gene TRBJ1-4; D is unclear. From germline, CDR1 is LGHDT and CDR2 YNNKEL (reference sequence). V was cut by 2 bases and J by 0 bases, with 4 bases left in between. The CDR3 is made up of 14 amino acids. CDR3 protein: CASSQRTTNEKLFF. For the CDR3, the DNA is TGTGCCAGCAGCCAACGGACAACTAATGAAAAACTGTTTTTT.

As DNA, the CDR3 is TGTGCCAGTAGTATGGGGCAGGGCGCATTCACTGAAGCTTTCTTT. This translates into CASSMGQGAFTEAFF. The rearrangement links TRBV19 to TRBJ1-1; tentatively, D is TRBD1 (5 bases). Trimming removed 3 bases at V and 4 bases at J, with 15 bases between. The CDR3 loop spans 15 amino acids. The germline V gene has CDR1 LNHDA and CDR2 SQIVND (reference sequence).

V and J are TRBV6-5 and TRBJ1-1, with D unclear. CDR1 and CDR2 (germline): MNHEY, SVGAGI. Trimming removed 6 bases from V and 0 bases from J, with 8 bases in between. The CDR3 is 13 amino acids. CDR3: CASRYRLNTEAFF. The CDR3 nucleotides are TGTGCCAGCAGGTATAGATTGAACACTGAAGCTTTCTTT.

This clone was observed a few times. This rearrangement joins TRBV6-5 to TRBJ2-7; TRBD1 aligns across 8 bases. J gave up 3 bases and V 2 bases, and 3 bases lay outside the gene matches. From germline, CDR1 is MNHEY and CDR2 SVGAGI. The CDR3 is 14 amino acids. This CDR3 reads CASSYKTGVYEQYF. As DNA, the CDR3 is TGTGCCAGCAGTTACAAGACAGGGGTCTACGAGCAGTACTTC.

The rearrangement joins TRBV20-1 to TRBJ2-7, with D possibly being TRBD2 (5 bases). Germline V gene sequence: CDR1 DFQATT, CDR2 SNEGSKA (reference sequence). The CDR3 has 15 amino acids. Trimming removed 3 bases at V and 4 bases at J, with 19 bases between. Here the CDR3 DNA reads TGCAGTGCTAGTGCCGGCGCCGAGGGTTGGTACGAGCAGTACTTC. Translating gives CSASAGAEGWYEQYF.

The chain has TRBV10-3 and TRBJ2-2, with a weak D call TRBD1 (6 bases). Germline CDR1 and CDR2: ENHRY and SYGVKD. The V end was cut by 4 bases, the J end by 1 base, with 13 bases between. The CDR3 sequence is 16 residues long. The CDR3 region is CAISALGQMNTGELFF. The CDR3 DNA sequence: TGTGCCATCAGTGCCCTGGGACAAATGAACACCGGGGAGCTGTTTTTT.

CDR3 sequence: CASNGGTGRF. CDR3 bases: TGTGCCAGCAATGGCGGGACAGGGAGGTTC. This chain joins TRBV21-1 and TRBJ2-7; the DNA was not used to check the table's D call, TRBD1. TRBV21-1 is a listed pseudogene. CDR3 length: 10 amino acids.

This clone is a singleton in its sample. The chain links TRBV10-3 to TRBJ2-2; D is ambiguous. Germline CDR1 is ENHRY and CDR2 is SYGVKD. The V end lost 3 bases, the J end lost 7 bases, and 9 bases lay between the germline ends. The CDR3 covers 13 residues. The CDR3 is CAISDQDVGELFF. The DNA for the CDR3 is TGTGCCATCAGTGACCAGGACGTCGGGGAGCTGTTTTTT.

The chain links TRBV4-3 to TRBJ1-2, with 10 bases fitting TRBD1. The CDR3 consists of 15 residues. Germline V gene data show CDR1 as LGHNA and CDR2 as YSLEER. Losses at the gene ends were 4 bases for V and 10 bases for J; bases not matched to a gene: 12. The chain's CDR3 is CASSPAKGQGYHYTF. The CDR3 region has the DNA TGCGCCAGCAGCCCGGCAAAGGGACAGGGGTATCACTACACCTTC.

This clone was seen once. The CDR3 bases are TGTGCCAGCAGCCTCCTCTCGAACACTGAAGCTTTCTTT. This gives the protein CASSLLSNTEAFF. This sequence joins TRBV11-2 and TRBJ1-1; D is unclear. Trimming pared 5 bases from V and 1 base from J, leaving 8 bases between. The CDR3 totals 13 residues. Germline assignment: CDR1 SGHAT and CDR2 FQNNGV.

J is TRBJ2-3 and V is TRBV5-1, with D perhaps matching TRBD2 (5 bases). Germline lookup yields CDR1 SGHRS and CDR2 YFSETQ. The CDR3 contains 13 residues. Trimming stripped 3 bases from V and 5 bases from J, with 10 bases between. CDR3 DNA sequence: TGCGCCAGCAGCTGGACTGGGGAAGATACGCAGTATTTT. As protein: CASSWTGEDTQYF.

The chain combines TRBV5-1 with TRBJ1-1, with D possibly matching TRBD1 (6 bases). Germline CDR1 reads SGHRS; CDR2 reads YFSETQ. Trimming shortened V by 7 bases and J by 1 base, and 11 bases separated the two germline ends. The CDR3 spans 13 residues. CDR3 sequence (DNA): TGCGCCAGCTGGGGACAAAGGAACACTGAAGCTTTCTTT. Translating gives CASWGQRNTEAFF.

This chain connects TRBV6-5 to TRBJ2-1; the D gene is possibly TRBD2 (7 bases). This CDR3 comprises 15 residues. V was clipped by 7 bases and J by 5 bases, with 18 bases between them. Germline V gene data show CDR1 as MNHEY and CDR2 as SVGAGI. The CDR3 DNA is TGTGCCAGCACCCCTCAGGGGACTACTCACAATGAGCAGTTCTTC. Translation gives CASTPQGTTHNEQFF.

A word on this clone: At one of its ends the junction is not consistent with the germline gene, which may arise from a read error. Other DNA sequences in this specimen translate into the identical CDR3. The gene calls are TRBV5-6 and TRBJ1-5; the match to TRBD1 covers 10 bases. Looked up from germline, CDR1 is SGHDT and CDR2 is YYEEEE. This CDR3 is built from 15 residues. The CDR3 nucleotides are TGTGCCAGCAGTTTGGGACAGGGGCTCAATCAGCCCCAGCATTTT. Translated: CASSLGQGLNQPQHF.

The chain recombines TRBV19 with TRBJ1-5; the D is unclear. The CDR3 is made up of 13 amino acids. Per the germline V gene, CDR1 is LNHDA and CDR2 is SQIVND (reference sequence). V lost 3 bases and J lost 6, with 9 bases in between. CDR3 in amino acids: CASSMYLGQPQHF. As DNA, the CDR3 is TGTGCCAGTAGTATGTACTTGGGTCAGCCCCAGCATTTT.

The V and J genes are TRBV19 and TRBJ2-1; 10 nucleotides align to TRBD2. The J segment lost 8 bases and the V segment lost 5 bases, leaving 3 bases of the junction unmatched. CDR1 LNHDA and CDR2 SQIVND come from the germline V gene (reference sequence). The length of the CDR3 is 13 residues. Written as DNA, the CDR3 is TGTGCCAGTAGTGCTAGCGGGAGCTATGAGCAGTTCTTC. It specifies CASSASGSYEQFF.

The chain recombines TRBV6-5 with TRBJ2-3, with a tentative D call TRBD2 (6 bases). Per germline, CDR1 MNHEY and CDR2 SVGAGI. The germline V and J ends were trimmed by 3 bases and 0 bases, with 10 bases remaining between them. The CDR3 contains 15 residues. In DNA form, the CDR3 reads TGTGCCAGCAGTTATACGGGAGCCAGCACAGATACGCAGTATTTT. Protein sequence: CASSYTGASTDTQYF.

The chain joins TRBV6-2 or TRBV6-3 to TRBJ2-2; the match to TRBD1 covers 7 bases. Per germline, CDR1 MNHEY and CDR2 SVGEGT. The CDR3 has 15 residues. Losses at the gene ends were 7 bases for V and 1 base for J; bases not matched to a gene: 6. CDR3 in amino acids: CASTPGTENTGELFF. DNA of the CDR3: TGTGCCAGCACCCCCGGGACAGAGAACACCGGGGAGCTGTTTTTT.